Presented here are 21 T cell receptor beta chains from one specimen sequenced in a study of shared clonotypes between healthy human individuals. Generated by immunoSEQ multiplex PCR, the TCRdb table keeps only in-frame clones and is missing some. This table has 2,500,000 or so clones, roughly 93% appearing once. Sequences were obtained from naive CD4+ T cells from PBMCs. Subset specified: CD45RA+ positively selected. These receptors were taken from a man younger than 30 in good health. Some clones in this sample may be carry-over from other donors' samples.

This clone has a single count. The gene calls are TRBV6-6 and TRBJ1-3, with D uncertain. V was clipped by 6 bases and J by 1 base, with 10 bases between them. Germline loops: CDR1 MNHNY, CDR2 SVGAGI (reference sequence). There are 14 residues in the CDR3. As DNA, the CDR3 is TGTGCCAGCAGCGAGTCATTTTCTGGAAACACCATATATTTT. Protein: CASSESFSGNTIYF.

The chain links TRBV7-2 to TRBJ2-5; a possible D gene is TRBD2 (5 bases). V was clipped by 4 bases and J by 3 bases, with 15 bases between them. Germline V CDR1 and CDR2: SGHTA, FQGNSA. The CDR3 is 15 residues long. As DNA, the CDR3 is TGTGCCAGCAGCTCATTACGGGATTGGGAAGAGACCCAGTACTTC. Encoded protein: CASSSLRDWEETQYF.

This clone was counted a few times. The DNA for the CDR3 is TGTGCCAGCAGTTATGACTGGGGCGGGGGCACTGAAGCTTTCTTT. Translation: CASSYDWGGGTEAFF. The rearrangement links TRBV27 to TRBJ1-1; D might be TRBD1 (5 bases). The CDR3 consists of 15 residues. Germline V gene lookup returns CDR1 MNHEY and CDR2 SMNVEV (reference sequence). V gave up 4 bases and J gave up 4 bases, with 16 bases separating them.

The chain is built from TRBV6-5 and TRBJ1-6, with D maybe TRBD1 (6 bases). The CDR3 runs to 15 residues. Germline-derived CDR1 and CDR2 are MNHEY and SVGAGI. Trimming took 2 bases from V and 10 from J, leaving 15 bases between them. The CDR3 loop is CASSYHSAGDSPLHF. CDR3 DNA: TGTGCCAGCAGTTACCACTCGGCAGGGGACTCACCCCTCCACTTT.

The chain uses TRBV7-7 and TRBJ2-1, with 13 bases identical to TRBD2. V dropped 5 bases and J dropped 7; count of bases not matched to a gene: 11. Looked up from germline, CDR1 is SSHAT and CDR2 is FNYEAQ (reference sequence). The CDR3 totals 17 residues. The CDR3 here is CASSQGLAGVRENEQFF. CDR3 sequence (DNA): TGTGCCAGCAGCCAAGGACTAGCGGGAGTCCGGGAGAATGAGCAGTTCTTC.

This clone was recorded a few times. The chain is built from TRBV4-2 and TRBJ2-4; D may correspond to TRBD1 or TRBD2 (6 bases each). V lost 2 bases and J 6 bases, leaving 11 bases between the germline ends. CDR1 and CDR2 (germline): LGHNA, YNFKEQ. CDR3 length equals 14 residues. Here the CDR3 DNA reads TGTGCCAGCAGCCAAACCGGGGGCACAAACATTCAGTACTTC. Translated, it gives CASSQTGGTNIQYF.

The CDR3 sequence is CASSLFERTSGATSYEQYF. As DNA, the CDR3 is TGTGCCAGCAGTTTATTTGAGCGGACTAGCGGGGCGACCTCCTACGAGCAGTACTTC. This sequence joins TRBV28 and TRBJ2-7, with TRBD2 matching 12 bases. This CDR3 has 19 residues. Trimming took 1 base from V and 0 from J; bases not matched to a gene: 10. CDR1 is MDHEN and CDR2 is SYDVKM in the germline V gene.

The chain joins TRBV7-8 to TRBJ2-2, with D hard to call. V was trimmed by 7 bases and J by 2 bases, leaving 5 bases between them. This CDR3 is 12 amino acids long. Germline V gene lookup returns CDR1 SGHVS and CDR2 FQNEAQ. DNA of the CDR3: TGTGCCAGCACGTATAACACCGGGGAGCTGTTTTTT. It yields the protein CASTYNTGELFF.

The chain joins TRBV28 to TRBJ2-1; D not certain. The CDR3 has 12 amino acids. Germline V gene sequence: CDR1 MDHEN, CDR2 SYDVKM. The ends were cut back, 7 bases at V and 4 bases at J, with 8 bases in the middle. CDR3 in amino acids: CASTWGYNEQFF. The DNA for the CDR3 is TGTGCCAGCACCTGGGGTTACAATGAGCAGTTCTTC.

The chain joins TRBV7-3 to TRBJ1-3, with 7 bases aligning to TRBD1. Germline V gives CDR1 SGHTA, CDR2 FQGTGA. The CDR3 consists of 15 residues. V dropped 5 bases and J dropped 2; count of bases not matched to a gene: 6. CDR3 sequence: CASSPTGAPGNTIYF. The DNA for the CDR3 is TGTGCCAGCAGCCCTACAGGGGCCCCTGGAAACACCATATATTTT.

The chain couples TRBV2 to TRBJ2-7, with unresolved D. Germline values: CDR1 SNHLY, CDR2 FYNNEI. The V end was cut by 5 bases, the J end by 3 bases, with 8 bases between. The CDR3 extends over 12 amino acids. The CDR3 DNA sequence: TGTGCCAGCAGTCAGTATGACTACGAGCAGTACTTC. As protein: CASSQYDYEQYF.

The table lists this clone with a few counts. The chain carries TRBV27 and TRBJ1-5; D not resolved. The CDR3 sequence is 14 residues long. Germline V gene sequence: CDR1 MNHEY, CDR2 SMNVEV (reference sequence). Trimming took 3 bases from V and 1 from J, leaving 7 bases between them. CDR3 coding DNA: TGTGCCAGCAGTTTCGGGCGGAGCAATCAGCCCCAGCATTTT. This translates into CASSFGRSNQPQHF.

This chain links TRBV7-9 with TRBJ1-6, with TRBD1 matching over 7 bases. The junction had 11 bases not matched to a gene; V was cut back by 2 bases and J by 10 bases. Germline-derived CDR1 and CDR2 are SEHNR and FQNEAQ (reference sequence). The CDR3 loop spans 16 amino acids. CDR3 region: CASSLQGTVSMSPLHF. CDR3 coding DNA: TGTGCCAGCAGCTTACAAGGGACAGTGAGCATGTCACCCCTCCACTTT. Looking up the rest from reference TRBV7-9 and TRBJ1-6 gives the full variable domain: DTGVSQNPRHKITKRGQNVTFRCDPISEHNRLYWYRQTLGQGPEFLTYFQNEAQLEKSRLLSDRFSAERPKGSFSTLEIQRTEQGDSAMYLCASSLQGTVSMSPLHFGNGTRLTVT.

The chain links TRBV7-2 to TRBJ2-5; D may match TRBD1 or TRBD2 (6 bases each). V was cut by 1 base and J by 4 bases, with 13 bases left in between. This CDR3 is 15 amino acids long. CDR1 and CDR2 from the germline V gene are SGHTA and FQGNSA. The CDR3 is CASSLGPGAGETQYF. CDR3 nucleotide sequence: TGTGCCAGCAGCTTAGGCCCGGGGGCCGGAGAGACCCAGTACTTC.

The chain carries TRBV5-4 and TRBJ2-1, with 7 bases lining up with TRBD1. The CDR3 extends over 15 amino acids. V shed 6 bases and J 2 bases; nucleotides not matched to a gene: 8. Germline CDR1 reads SGHNT; CDR2 reads YYREEE (reference sequence). The CDR3 sequence is CASNPGGLTYNEQFF. In DNA form, the CDR3 reads TGTGCCAGCAACCCAGGGGGTTTGACCTACAATGAGCAGTTCTTC. Full variable domain (outside the CDR3, taken from reference TRBV5-4 and TRBJ2-1): ETGVTQSPTHLIKTRGQQVTLRCSSQSGHNTVSWYQQALGQGPQFIFQYYREEENGRGNFPPRFSGLQFPNYSSELNVNALELDDSALYLCASNPGGLTYNEQFFGPGTRLTVL.

The J gene is TRBJ2-3, the V gene TRBV10-3; perhaps TRBD2 as D (6 bases). Germline lookup yields CDR1 ENHRY and CDR2 SYGVKD. CDR3 length: 13 residues. Here the CDR3 reads CGTGDHLLDTQYF. CDR3 nucleotides: TGTGGGACGGGGGACCATCTTCTGGATACGCAGTATTTT.

DNA of the CDR3: TGTGCCAGCAGTTACGGCCGGGACAGGGTAAACTATGGCTACACCTTC. It translates to CASSYGRDRVNYGYTF. This rearrangement joins TRBV6-5 to TRBJ1-2; 9 positions match TRBD1. Unmatched junction bases numbered 6, after V lost 2 bases and J lost 2 bases. The CDR3 sequence is 16 residues long. CDR1 and CDR2 (germline): MNHEY, SVGAGI.

The V call is TRBV18, the J call TRBJ2-2; 12 nucleotides agree with TRBD1. Germline V gives CDR1 KGHSH, CDR2 LQKENI. The CDR3 is 17 amino acids. The V gene end was trimmed by 3 bases and the J gene end by 4 bases; junction bases not matched to a gene: 6. CDR3 sequence (DNA): TGTGCCAGCTCACCGGGGACAGGGGGCTCGATCACCGGGGAGCTGTTTTTT. It yields the protein CASSPGTGGSITGELFF. Using reference TRBV18 and TRBJ2-2 for the parts outside the CDR3, the full variable domain is NAGVMQNPRHLVRRRGQEARLRCSPMKGHSHVYWYRQLPEEGLKFMVYLQKENIIDESGMPKERFSAEFPKEGPSILRIQQVVRGDSAAYFCASSPGTGGSITGELFFGEGSRLTVL.

V and J are TRBV6-1 and TRBJ2-5; TRBD2 matches 9 bases. CDR3 length: 15 residues. Germline trimming cut 2 bases from V and 3 bases from J; bases unmatched to any gene: 4. CDR1 is MNHNS and CDR2 is SASEGT in the germline V gene. DNA of the CDR3: TGTGCCAGCAGTGAATGGGGCGGGAGGGAAGAGACCCAGTACTTC. It encodes CASSEWGGREETQYF.

Concerning this clone itself: The same CDR3 is also encoded by other DNA sequences in this sample. The chain uses TRBV6-1 and TRBJ2-3, with TRBD1 matching 7 bases. Germline loops: CDR1 MNHNS, CDR2 SASEGT. The CDR3 contains 17 residues. J was trimmed by 1 base and V by 0 bases; bases with no gene match: 7. DNA for the CDR3: TGTGCCAGCAGTGAAGCTCGTACAGGGGTGGGCACAGATACGCAGTATTTT. It encodes CASSEARTGVGTDTQYF.

The CDR3 coding sequence is TGCGCCAGCAGTCAATACAGGGGGAACTATGGCTACACCTTC. This gives the protein CASSQYRGNYGYTF. The gene calls are TRBV10-1 and TRBJ1-2; 8 bases agree with TRBD1. The CDR3 is 14 amino acids. Germline CDR1 and CDR2: WNHNN and SYGVQD (reference sequence). V gave up 5 bases and J gave up 2 bases; unmatched junction bases: 4.